These T cell receptor beta chains were read from a single sample in a study of T cells in Graves' hyperthyroidism and ophthalmopathy. Each CDR3 protein is one row after TCRdb ran MiXCR on the multiplex PCR reads. The sample lists approximately 610,000 distinct CDR3 sequences; about 15% were seen once. Sequenced: blood. The receptors here all came from a woman in her 40s with Graves' ophthalmopathy. CDR3s include the opening cysteine and the closing phenylalanine or tryptophan. The order of the fields is J gene, D gene, V gene, clone size, CDR3 protein, CDR3 DNA. D genes are given only for firm matches. The size field is filled for only some rows; it gives once, few, many or a size class.

TRBJ1-1,-,TRBV27,few,CASSLGVGGGAFF,TGTGCCAGCAGTTTAGGGGTCGGGGGGGGAGCTTTCTTT
TRBJ2-6,TRBD1,TRBV9,many,CASSDSPGQAIMVGANVLTF,TGTGCCAGCAGCGATTCGCCGGGACAGGCTATCATGGTGGGGGCCAACGTCCTGACTTTC
TRBJ2-7,TRBD1,TRBV10-3,many,CAISPGTGSYEQYF,TGTGCCATCAGCCCCGGGACAGGATCCTACGAGCAGTACTTC
TRBJ1-5,-,TRBV6-1,many,CASGGQPQHF,TGTGCCAGCGGGGGCCAGCCCCAGCATTTT
TRBJ1-6,TRBD1,TRBV7-3,-,CASSHQWDRIPNSPLHF,TGTGCCAGCAGCCATCAATGGGACAGAATTCCTAATTCACCCCTCCACTTT
TRBJ1-3,-,TRBV6-1,many,CASLEYRSTIYF,TGTGCCAGCCTTGAGTATAGGAGCACCATATATTTT
TRBJ2-5,-,TRBV7-9,many,CASSSEAPQETQYF,TGTGCCAGCAGTTCGGAGGCCCCTCAAGAGACCCAGTACTTC
TRBJ1-2,-,TRBV6-5,many,CASSYGGQTNYGYTF,TGTGCCAGCAGTTATGGGGGACAAACTAACTATGGCTACACCTTC
TRBJ2-5,TRBD2,TRBV11-3,many,CASSLMTSGETQYF,TGTGCCAGCAGCTTAATGACTAGCGGGGAGACCCAGTACTTC
TRBJ2-7,-,TRBV6-5,many,CASSYLPGAAYEQYF,TGTGCCAGCAGTTACCTCCCGGGGGCGGCCTACGAGCAGTACTTC
TRBJ1-2,TRBD1,TRBV12-3/TRBV12-4,-,CASRAGRGRDGYTF,TGTGCCAGCAGGGCAGGCAGGGGGCGCGATGGCTACACCTTC
TRBJ1-1,-,TRBV9,few,CASSPRGAEVQAFF,TGTGCCAGCAGCCCCCGGGGAGCTGAGGTGCAAGCTTTCTTT
TRBJ2-7,TRBD2,TRBV11-1,-,CASSFAGTSRAWEQYF,TGTGCCAGCAGCTTCGCCGGGACTAGTCGGGCTTGGGAGCAGTACTTC
TRBJ1-1,-,TRBV30,-,CAWSLTGTMNTEAFF,TGTGCCTGGAGTCTTACAGGGACAATGAACACTGAAGCTTTCTTT
TRBJ2-4,TRBD1,TRBV4-1,many,CASSASRGHGENIQYF,TGCGCCAGCAGCGCGTCAAGGGGGCATGGGGAAAACATTCAGTACTTC
TRBJ1-1,TRBD1,TRBV12-3/TRBV12-4,many,CASSIRQGGDTEAFF,TGTGCCAGCAGTATTCGACAGGGGGGGGACACTGAAGCTTTCTTT
TRBJ2-7,-,TRBV28,many,CASSPDSLGFGEQYF,TGTGCCAGCAGCCCCGACAGCCTCGGTTTTGGGGAGCAGTACTTC
TRBJ2-7,TRBD1,TRBV11-2,few,CASSPSRQGLAYEQYF,TGTGCCAGCAGCCCTTCGAGACAGGGCCTTGCTTACGAGCAGTACTTC
TRBJ1-5,-,TRBV28,many,CASSWGLGQPQHF,TGTGCCAGCTCCTGGGGGCTTGGGCAGCCCCAGCATTTT
TRBJ2-5,-,TRBV7-8,many,CASSPPREETQYF,TGTGCCAGCAGCCCCCCTAGGGAGGAGACCCAGTACTTC
TRBJ1-5,-,TRBV20-1,few,CSARWQGHQPQHF,TGCAGTGCTAGGTGGCAGGGCCATCAGCCCCAGCATTTT
TRBJ2-7,-,TRBV10-3,many,CAISRTGFEQYF,TGTGCCATCAGCAGAACAGGATTCGAGCAGTACTTC
TRBJ2-7,-,TRBV27,few,CATRGLSYEQYF,TGTGCCACCCGGGGACTTTCCTACGAGCAGTACTTC
TRBJ2-3,-,TRBV12-5,many,CASVDPGSPGGTDTQYF,TGTGCTAGTGTTGACCCAGGGAGTCCCGGGGGCACAGATACGCAGTATTTT
TRBJ1-1,-,TRBV19,few,CASTHGTWDLFEAFF,TGTGCCAGTACCCATGGAACATGGGACTTATTTGAAGCTTTCTTC
TRBJ1-5,-,TRBV7-9,many,CASSFDSTPGLQHF,TGTGCCAGCAGCTTCGACAGCACACCTGGCCTCCAGCATTTT
TRBJ2-5,TRBD2,TRBV27,many,CASSTRAGGPITQYF,TGTGCCAGCAGTACGCGAGCGGGAGGGCCGATTACCCAGTACTTC
TRBJ2-7,TRBD1,TRBV28,many,CASIPGRQGIYEQYF,TGTGCCAGCATCCCTGGGAGACAGGGGATCTACGAGCAGTACTTC
TRBJ2-6,-,TRBV7-3,many,CASSSTGNVLTF,TGTGCCAGCAGCTCTACAGGGAACGTCCTGACTTTC
TRBJ2-7,TRBD2,TRBV19,few,CASSTATGGGYEQYF,TGTGCCAGTAGCACCGCAACGGGAGGAGGCTACGAGCAGTACTTC
TRBJ1-5,-,TRBV12-3/TRBV12-4,-,CASTDYSNQPQHF,TGTGCCAGCACTGACTATAGCAATCAGCCCCAGCATTTT
TRBJ2-7,TRBD1,TRBV7-9,many,CASSRQGFSYEQYF,TGTGCCAGCAGTCGACAGGGGTTTTCCTACGAGCAGTACTTC
TRBJ1-1,TRBD1,TRBV28,few,CASSRRTGGKTEAFF,TGTGCCAGCAGCAGACGGACAGGGGGCAAGACTGAAGCTTTCTTT
TRBJ1-5,TRBD1,TRBV6-1,many,CASSDWGQGGQPQHF,TGTGCCAGCAGTGATTGGGGTCAGGGGGGGCAGCCCCAGCATTTT
TRBJ1-1,TRBD1,TRBV18,few,CASSESGTVTEAFF,TGTGCCAGCTCAGAGTCCGGGACAGTCACTGAAGCTTTCTTT